A single sample gave rise to the 15 T cell receptor beta chains below, sequenced in a study of breast tumors, draining lymph nodes, adjacent tissues. TCRdb itself ran the multiplex PCR reads through MiXCR, one entry per CDR3 protein. The repertoire holds 11,000 or so distinct CDR3 sequences, with 35% to 40% as singletons. Input material: breast tumor tissue. These receptors all stem from a female donor with breast cancer. Some clones in this sample may be carry-over from other donors' samples.

By frequency in the sample, this clonotype is medium-sized. J is TRBJ2-1 and V is TRBV5-6; 7 bases fit TRBD2. V lost 0 bases, J lost 6 bases, and 6 bases stayed unmatched. CDR3 length equals 15 residues. Looked up from germline, CDR1 is SGHDT and CDR2 is YYEEEE. In DNA, the CDR3 is TGTGCCAGCAGCTTGGAGCTAGCGGTTACCAATGAGCAGTTCTTC. The encoded protein is CASSLELAVTNEQFF.

The rearrangement links TRBV20-1 to TRBJ2-1; 7 positions match TRBD1. Germline CDR1 is DFQATT and CDR2 is SNEGSKA (reference sequence). The junction had 7 bases not matched to a gene; V was cut back by 4 bases and J by 4 bases. This CDR3 is built from 14 residues. The CDR3 nucleotides are TGCAGTGCTACCTTTGGGACAGCTTACAATGAGCAGTTCTTC. It yields the protein CSATFGTAYNEQFF.

This clonotype was seen repeatedly, ten times or more. The chain carries TRBV4-1 and TRBJ2-2, with D tentatively TRBD1 (6 bases). This CDR3 region has 16 residues. CDR1 and CDR2 (germline): MGHRA, YSYEKL. V was trimmed by 0 bases and J by 2 bases, leaving 10 bases between them. The CDR3 loop reads CASSQEPGQNTGELFF. Written as DNA, the CDR3 is TGCGCCAGCAGCCAAGAACCGGGACAAAACACCGGGGAGCTGTTTTTT.

The V call is TRBV7-8, the J call TRBJ1-5, with no clear D. V was shortened by 3 bases and J by 4 bases, with 13 bases between the two germline ends. The CDR3 consists of 15 residues. CDR1 and CDR2 (germline): SGHVS, FQNEAQ. Written as DNA, the CDR3 is TGTGCCAGCAGCTTTGGGAGACTTGGGAATCAGCCCCAGCATTTT. Translated, it gives CASSFGRLGNQPQHF.

This clonotype was seen ten or more times. The chain links TRBV9 to TRBJ2-1, with D perhaps TRBD2 (6 bases). Looked up from germline, CDR1 is SGDLS and CDR2 is YYNGEE. Trimming left V 3 bases short and J 2 bases short, with 12 bases between. The CDR3 has 15 residues. CDR3 sequence (DNA): TGTGCCAGCAGCGCAAGACTAGATACCTACAATGAGCAGTTCTTC. It specifies CASSARLDTYNEQFF.

This clonotype appeared many times. This sequence joins TRBV9 and TRBJ2-7; D is uncertain. V was trimmed by 0 bases and J by 0 bases, leaving 4 bases between them. The germline CDR1 and CDR2 sequences are SGDLS and YYNGEE. This CDR3 has 13 residues. The CDR3 nucleotides are TGTGCCAGCAGCGTAGGATCCTCCTACGAGCAGTACTTC. Translating gives CASSVGSSYEQYF.

This chain uses TRBV20-1 with TRBJ2-1, with a possible D match to TRBD2 (5 bases). Germline loops: CDR1 DFQATT, CDR2 SNEGSKA (reference sequence). V lost 0 bases and J 4 bases, leaving 13 bases between the germline ends. This CDR3 spans 15 amino acids. The CDR3 DNA follows: TGCAGTGCTAGAGAGGGGATAACGGGGTACAATGAGCAGTTCTTC. Protein sequence: CSAREGITGYNEQFF.

The chain links TRBV12-3 or TRBV12-4 to TRBJ1-1; D gene ambiguous. V lost 6 bases, J lost 3 bases, and 8 bases lay in between. This CDR3 spans 12 amino acids. CDR3 coding DNA: TGTGCCAGCAGGTTGAGTTACACTGAAGCTTTCTTT. Its translation: CASRLSYTEAFF.

The chain couples TRBV15 to TRBJ2-3; D not resolved. The CDR3 totals 15 residues. Trimming pared 0 bases from V and 2 bases from J, leaving 9 bases between. The germline V gene encodes CDR1 LNHNV and CDR2 YYDKDF (reference sequence). The CDR3 spells CATSRDLTLTDTQYF. In nucleotides, the CDR3 is TGTGCCACCAGCAGAGATCTGACTCTCACAGATACGCAGTATTTT.

This clonotype was counted many times. The chain has TRBV19 and TRBJ2-3, with 8 bases matching TRBD1. After removal of 6 bases from V and 3 bases from J, the junction contained 8 bases not matched to a gene. The germline gives CDR1 LNHDA, CDR2 SQIVND (reference sequence). This CDR3 is 15 amino acids long. As DNA, the CDR3 is TGTGCCAGTAGCCCAGGGGGCGGAAGGACAGATACGCAGTATTTT. This translates into CASSPGGGRTDTQYF.

This clonotype came up many times. The rearrangement uses TRBV5-1 and TRBJ2-2; D is unresolved. The CDR3 totals 16 residues. Germline V gene lookup returns CDR1 SGHRS and CDR2 YFSETQ. Trimming left V 4 bases short and J 2 bases short, with 15 bases between. The CDR3, as DNA: TGCGCCAGCAGCCCTTGGTCGGGTTTAAACACCGGGGAGCTGTTTTTT. Translating it yields CASSPWSGLNTGELFF.

The chain has TRBV19 and TRBJ1-6, with D unclear. Trimming removed 6 bases at V and 2 bases at J, with 8 bases between. This CDR3 is built from 14 residues. From germline, CDR1 is LNHDA and CDR2 SQIVND (reference sequence). CDR3 amino acids: CASSGGPYNSPLHF. The DNA of the CDR3 is TGTGCCAGTAGCGGCGGACCCTATAATTCACCCCTCCACTTT.

By share, this clonotype counts as medium-sized (0.01 to 0.1%). The CDR3 sequence is CASSGGMNTGELFF. The CDR3 DNA is TGTGCCAGCAGCGGGGGAATGAACACCGGGGAGCTGTTTTTT. This chain links TRBV4-2 with TRBJ2-2; TRBD1 or TRBD2 may be the D gene (5 bases each). CDR1 LGHNA and CDR2 YNFKEQ come from the germline V gene. Trimming left V 5 bases short and J 1 base short, with 8 bases between. The length of the CDR3 is 14 residues.

This clonotype was seen ten or more times. This chain uses TRBV5-4 with TRBJ2-5; 9 positions agree with TRBD1. This CDR3 is built from 15 residues. V trimming: 5 bases; J trimming: 4 bases; junction bases outside the gene matches: 9. Germline V gene sequence: CDR1 SGHNT, CDR2 YYREEE (reference sequence). CDR3 coding DNA: TGTGCCAGCAGGGAGGGACAGGGAAGGGGAGAGACCCAGTACTTC. Amino acid sequence: CASREGQGRGETQYF.

There are many counts of this clonotype. The chain carries TRBV29-1 and TRBJ2-5, with TRBD2 matching over 9 bases. Germline lookup yields CDR1 SQVTM and CDR2 ANQGSEA. J lost 4 bases, V lost 4 bases, and 7 bases had no gene match. The CDR3 is 14 amino acids. CDR3: CSVVGGGGGETQYF. In DNA form, the CDR3 reads TGCAGCGTTGTGGGCGGGGGGGGGGGAGAGACCCAGTACTTC.